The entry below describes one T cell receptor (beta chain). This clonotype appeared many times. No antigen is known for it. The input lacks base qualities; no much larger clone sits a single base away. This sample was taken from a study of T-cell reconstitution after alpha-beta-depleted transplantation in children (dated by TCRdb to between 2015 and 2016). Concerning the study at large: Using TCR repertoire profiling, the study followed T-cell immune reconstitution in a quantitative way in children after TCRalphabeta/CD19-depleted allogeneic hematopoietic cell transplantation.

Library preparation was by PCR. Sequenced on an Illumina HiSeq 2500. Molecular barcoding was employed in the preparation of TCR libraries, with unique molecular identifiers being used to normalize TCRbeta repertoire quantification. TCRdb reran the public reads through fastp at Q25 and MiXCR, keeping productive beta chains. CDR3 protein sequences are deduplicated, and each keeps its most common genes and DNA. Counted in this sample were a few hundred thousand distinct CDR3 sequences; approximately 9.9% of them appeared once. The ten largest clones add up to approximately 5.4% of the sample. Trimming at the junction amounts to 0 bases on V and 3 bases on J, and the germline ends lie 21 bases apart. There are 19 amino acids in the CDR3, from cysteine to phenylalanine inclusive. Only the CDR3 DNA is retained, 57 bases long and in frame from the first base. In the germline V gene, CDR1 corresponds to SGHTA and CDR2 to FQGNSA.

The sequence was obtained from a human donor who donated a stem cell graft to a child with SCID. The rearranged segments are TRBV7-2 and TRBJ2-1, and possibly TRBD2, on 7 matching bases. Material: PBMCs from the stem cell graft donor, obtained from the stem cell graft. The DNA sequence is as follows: TGTGCCAGCAGCTTAGCGGTGCAGGGAGGGCCAGGGGACTACAATGAGCAGTTCTTC. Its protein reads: CASSLAVQGGPGDYNEQFF.